The clone carrying this TCR beta chain was seen repeatedly, ten times or more. Antigen specificity is unknown. Germline V gene lookup returns CDR1 LGHDT and CDR2 YNNKEL (reference sequence). Trimming removed 4 bases from V and 4 bases from J, with 7 bases in between. The CDR3 consists of 12 residues. The data belong to a study of molecular identifiers for immune sequencing clone quantification. Study-level points and caveats: Clonotypes topping 20 RNA copies carried over 99% of effector molecules but under 1% of naive ones.

As CD8+CD4-CCR7+CD45RA+ cells, naive CD8 T cells were sorted. Bulk TCR libraries were made with methods that had been previously described and with listed TCR primers. MiXCR, applied by TCRdb to the PCR reads, yields one record per CDR3 protein. The data show some 65,000 distinct CDR3 sequences, roughly 18% seen once. The specimen sequenced was naive CD8+ T cells from blood, with Jurkat cell RNA spiked in. This sample's subset: FACS-sorted CD8+CD4-CCR7+CD45RA+ naive T cells. The rearrangement uses TRBV3-1 and TRBJ1-2; the D gene is possibly TRBD1 (6 bases). This receptor was obtained from a human donor in good health. Some libraries in this study had Jurkat cell RNA spiked in. The CDR3 DNA reads TGTGCCAGCAGCCTGACAGGCTATGGCTACACCTTC. This codes for CASSLTGYGYTF.